This passage covers 15 T cell receptor beta chains from one sample sequenced in a study of shared clonotypes between healthy human individuals. Using immunoSEQ multiplex PCR, the repertoire was profiled, and TCRdb retains in-frame clones only, with some absent. This sample has around 2,000,000 clones, with about 95% found just once. CD45RO negativity and positive selection for CCR7 defined naive CD8 cells, a population that excluded terminally differentiated effector memory CD45RA+ cells. Sequencing was done on a sample of naive CD8+ T cells sorted from blood. The receptor set was obtained from a man between 18 and 35 years old in good health.

This clone was counted once. This CDR3 is also generated by other DNA sequences in the sample. The V call is TRBV4-1, the J call TRBJ2-2; no reliable D call. The ends were cut back, 4 bases at V and 1 base at J, with 7 bases in the middle. This CDR3 spans 14 amino acids. CDR1 is MGHRA, CDR2 YSYEKL, per germline. The CDR3 nucleotides read TGCGCCAGCAGCCCCAGACAGAACACCGGGGAGCTGTTTTTT. The encoded protein is CASSPRQNTGELFF.

The chain uses TRBV11-2 and TRBJ2-2, with a weak D call TRBD2 (6 bases). The CDR3 extends over 15 amino acids. Germline assignment: CDR1 SGHAT and CDR2 FQNNGV. V lost 3 bases, J lost 0 bases, and 8 bases lay in between. CDR3 residues: CASSLDYANTGELFF. The CDR3 DNA sequence: TGTGCCAGCAGCTTGGACTACGCGAACACCGGGGAGCTGTTTTTT. Variable domain in full (rest from reference TRBV11-2 and TRBJ2-2): EAGVAQSPRYKIIEKRQSVAFWCNPISGHATLYWYQQILGQGPKLLIQFQNNGVVDDSQLPKDRFSAERLKGVDSTLKIQPAKLEDSAVYLCASSLDYANTGELFFGEGSRLTVL.

The V call is TRBV4-3, the J call TRBJ1-2; 8 bases agree with TRBD1. Germline CDR1 is LGHNA and CDR2 is YSLEER. The CDR3 length is 14 residues. V lost 0 bases and J lost 7; bases outside the gene matches: 4. This CDR3 is CASSQDGQGAGYTF. The CDR3 nucleotides read TGCGCCAGCAGCCAAGACGGACAGGGAGCTGGCTACACCTTC.

This clone was recorded only once. The chain couples TRBV27 to TRBJ2-3, with D possibly matching TRBD2 (5 bases). Germline-derived CDR1 and CDR2 are MNHEY and SMNVEV (reference sequence). V was trimmed by 5 bases and J by 5 bases, leaving 11 bases between them. This CDR3 has 13 amino acids. The CDR3 DNA reads as TGTGCCAGCAGTCTTGGGAGTATAGATACGCAGTATTTT. Translated, it gives CASSLGSIDTQYF.

The chain recombines TRBV13 with TRBJ2-3; 12 nucleotides align to TRBD2. There are 17 residues in the CDR3. Germline assignment: CDR1 PRHDT and CDR2 FYEKMQ (reference sequence). The J segment lost 0 bases and the V segment lost 5 bases, leaving 6 bases of the junction unmatched. CDR3 in amino acids: CASSPRTSGVSTDTQYF. Written as DNA, the CDR3 is TGTGCCAGCAGCCCAAGGACTAGCGGGGTCAGCACAGATACGCAGTATTTT.

Notes on this clone: Other DNA sequences in the sample encode the same CDR3. The rearrangement links TRBV6-5 to TRBJ1-2; D is possibly TRBD1 (6 bases). V gave up 6 bases and J gave up 7 bases, with 15 bases separating them. The CDR3 has 13 residues. Germline V lookup: CDR1 MNHEY, CDR2 SVGAGI. CDR3: CASSLGGASGYTF. CDR3 nucleotides: TGTGCCAGCAGCCTTGGGGGGGCGAGTGGCTACACCTTC.

The V gene is TRBV29-1, the J gene TRBJ2-3, with 7 bases lining up with TRBD1. The V gene's germline CDR1 is SQVTM and CDR2 ANQGSEA. The CDR3 loop spans 13 amino acids. J lost 6 bases, V lost 7 bases, and 10 bases had no gene match. In DNA, the CDR3 is TGCAGCGCCCGACGCAAGGACAGGGATACGCAGTATTTT. Translation gives CSARRKDRDTQYF.

The genes are TRBV4-1 and TRBJ2-7; a possible D gene is TRBD1 (6 bases). Trimming cost V 2 bases and J 1 base, with 9 bases left between them. CDR1 is MGHRA and CDR2 is YSYEKL in the germline V gene. The CDR3 consists of 14 residues. The CDR3 reads CASSQKQGSYEQYF. DNA of the CDR3: TGCGCCAGCAGCCAAAAACAGGGTTCCTACGAGCAGTACTTC.

This chain links TRBV6-1 with TRBJ1-1, with D possibly being TRBD1 (6 bases). V was trimmed by 3 bases and J by 11 bases, leaving 13 bases between them. Germline lookup yields CDR1 MNHNS and CDR2 SASEGT. The CDR3 length is 12 residues. The CDR3 protein is CASSEYRDGAFF. In nucleotides, the CDR3 is TGTGCCAGCAGTGAGTACAGGGATGGGGCTTTCTTT.

This chain joins TRBV19 and TRBJ1-2; D gene unclear. Trimming pared 7 bases from V and 8 bases from J, leaving 23 bases between. Germline V CDR1 and CDR2: LNHDA, SQIVND (reference sequence). The CDR3 extends over 15 amino acids. The CDR3 DNA is TGTGCCAGTACCCCCCTCCTAGTAGGCGCAGTCGGCTACACCTTC. Translation gives CASTPLLVGAVGYTF.

The rearrangement links TRBV11-2 to TRBJ2-7; D unclear. Germline V lookup: CDR1 SGHAT, CDR2 FQNNGV. V lost 4 bases and J 3 bases, leaving 7 bases between the germline ends. The CDR3 loop spans 12 amino acids. The CDR3 region has the DNA TGTGCCAGCAGCTCAAAAGGCTACGAGCAGTACTTC. Translating it yields CASSSKGYEQYF.

The chain couples TRBV6-5 to TRBJ1-1, with D possibly matching TRBD1 (5 bases). The CDR3 contains 12 residues. The germline CDR1 and CDR2 sequences are MNHEY and SVGAGI. V lost 2 bases and J lost 4, with 5 bases in between. CDR3 nucleotides: TGTGCCAGCAGTTACGGGGCCACTGAAGCTTTCTTT. Encoded protein: CASSYGATEAFF.

The chain uses TRBV9 and TRBJ2-3, with D hard to call. The CDR3 length is 13 residues. Trimming shortened V by 3 bases and J by 2 bases, and 7 bases separated the two germline ends. Germline loops: CDR1 SGDLS, CDR2 YYNGEE. The CDR3 is CASSASLTDTQYF. CDR3 nucleotides: TGTGCCAGCAGCGCTAGTCTCACAGATACGCAGTATTTT.

The chain has TRBV5-1 and TRBJ2-1; TRBD2 matches 11 bases. Germline loops: CDR1 SGHRS, CDR2 YFSETQ. The length of the CDR3 is 17 residues. J was trimmed by 0 bases and V by 1 base; bases with no gene match: 3. CDR3: CASSLSTSGSSYNEQFF. The CDR3, as DNA: TGCGCCAGCAGCTTGAGCACTAGCGGGAGCTCCTACAATGAGCAGTTCTTC.

The rearrangement links TRBV21-1 to TRBJ1-4; the table's D gene call, TRBD1, was not cross checked with the DNA. TRBV21-1 is a pseudogene. The CDR3 is made up of 17 amino acids. CDR3 sequence reads: CASSVRDRGRREEKLFF. Here the CDR3 DNA reads TGTGCCAGCAGCGTCCGGGACAGGGGGCGCCGGGAGGAAAAACTGTTTTTT.